These 8 T cell receptor beta chains share one sample of origin, sequenced in a study of early T cells in non-severe SARS-CoV-2 infection. TCRdb re-called the 5' RACE reads with MiXCR, one entry per CDR3 protein. Counted here are about 83,000 distinct CDR3 sequences, around an eighth occurring once; the ten biggest clones make up 5% to 8%. Sequenced material: whole blood. The receptors were sampled from an adult who was a healthcare worker with PCR-confirmed SARS-CoV-2 infection or an uninfected control (not recorded which).

The chain uses TRBV11-2 and TRBJ2-3; the match to TRBD2 covers 11 bases. The germline gives CDR1 SGHAT, CDR2 FQNNGV. V lost 3 bases, J lost 2 bases, and 4 bases stayed unmatched. This CDR3 spans 16 amino acids. The CDR3 spells CASSFVAGGNTDTQYF. The CDR3 nucleotides read TGTGCCAGCAGCTTTGTAGCGGGAGGGAACACAGATACGCAGTATTTT.

A few counts support this clonotype. The J gene is TRBJ2-3, the V gene TRBV27, with TRBD1 matching over 7 bases. Trimming at V came to 1 base and at J to 6 bases, leaving 7 bases not matched to a gene. The CDR3 is 15 amino acids. Germline V gives CDR1 MNHEY, CDR2 SMNVEV (reference sequence). CDR3 amino acids: CASSLFLDRPDTQYF. The CDR3 DNA sequence: TGTGCCAGCAGTTTATTCCTGGACAGGCCTGATACGCAGTATTTT.

This chain joins TRBV5-6 and TRBJ2-1, with a weak D call TRBD1 (6 bases). V lost 3 bases to trimming and J lost 1 base, with 11 bases between them. The length of the CDR3 is 15 residues. Germline CDR1 is SGHDT and CDR2 is YYEEEE. The CDR3 DNA is TGTGCCAGCAGCTCCCTCAGGGGATCCTACAATGAGCAGTTCTTC. It codes for CASSSLRGSYNEQFF.

The rearrangement joins TRBV20-1 to TRBJ2-3; 8 bases agree with TRBD2. Trimming took 6 bases from V and 2 from J; bases not matched to a gene: 7. This CDR3 has 14 amino acids. The germline V gene has CDR1 DFQATT and CDR2 SNEGSKA (reference sequence). CDR3: CSATLAAYTDTQYF. The CDR3 DNA sequence: TGCAGTGCAACACTAGCGGCCTACACAGATACGCAGTATTTT.

This clonotype was counted at least ten times. V and J are TRBV10-3 and TRBJ2-1, with 8 bases fitting TRBD1. This CDR3 region has 17 residues. Germline lookup yields CDR1 ENHRY and CDR2 SYGVKD. J was trimmed by 3 bases and V by 2 bases; bases with no gene match: 9. DNA of the CDR3: TGTGCCATCAGTGAGCTGAGGACAGGGTACTACTACAATGAGCAGTTCTTC. Its translation is CAISELRTGYYYNEQFF.

The rearrangement uses TRBV7-8 and TRBJ2-7; 10 bases line up with TRBD2. Germline values: CDR1 SGHVS, CDR2 FQNEAQ. The trim removed 2 bases at V and 6 bases at J, leaving 7 bases unmatched. This CDR3 spans 15 amino acids. CDR3 bases: TGTGCCAGCAGCTTATTTGGGACTAGCGCCTCCGAGCAGTACTTC. This codes for CASSLFGTSASEQYF.

With regard to this clonotype: Germline and junction disagree at one end, which may indicate a read error. The CDR3 here is CTSSRTGDNSPLHF. CDR3 coding DNA: TGTACCAGCAGCCGGACAGGGGATAATTCACCCCTCCACTTT. The J gene is TRBJ1-6, the V gene TRBV7-9, with 9 bases matching TRBD1. The CDR3 runs to 14 residues. Germline assignment: CDR1 SEHNR and CDR2 FQNEAQ (reference sequence).

The chain links TRBV10-1 to TRBJ2-7; D may match TRBD1 or TRBD2 (5 bases each). Germline CDR1 WNHNN, CDR2 SYGVQD (reference sequence). CDR3 length: 13 amino acids. Trimming took off 5 bases at V and 6 bases at J, with 14 bases between the two ends. CDR3 DNA sequence: TGCGCCAGCAGTCCCACCCTTGGGGGCGAGCAGTACTTC. Amino acids: CASSPTLGGEQYF.